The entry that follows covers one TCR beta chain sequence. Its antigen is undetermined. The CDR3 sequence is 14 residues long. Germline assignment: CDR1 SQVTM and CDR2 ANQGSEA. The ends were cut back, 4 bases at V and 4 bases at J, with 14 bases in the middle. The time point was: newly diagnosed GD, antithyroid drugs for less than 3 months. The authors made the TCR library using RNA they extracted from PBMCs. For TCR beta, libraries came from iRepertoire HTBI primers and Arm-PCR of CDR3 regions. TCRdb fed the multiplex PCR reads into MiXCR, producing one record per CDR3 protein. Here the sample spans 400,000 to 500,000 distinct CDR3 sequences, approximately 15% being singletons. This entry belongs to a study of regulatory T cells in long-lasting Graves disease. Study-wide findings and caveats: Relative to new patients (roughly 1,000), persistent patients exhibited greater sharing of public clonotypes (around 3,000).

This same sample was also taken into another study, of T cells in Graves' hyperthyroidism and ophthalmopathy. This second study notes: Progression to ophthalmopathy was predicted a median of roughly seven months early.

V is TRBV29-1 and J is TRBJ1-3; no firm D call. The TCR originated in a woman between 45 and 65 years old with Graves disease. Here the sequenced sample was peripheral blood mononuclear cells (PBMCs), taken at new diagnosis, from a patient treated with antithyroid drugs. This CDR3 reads CSVGGRSSGNTIYF. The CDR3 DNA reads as TGCAGCGTTGGCGGGCGCTCCTCAGGAAACACCATATATTTT.